This T cell receptor (beta chain) was obtained from a study of T cell repertoires in cytomegalovirus infection. Concerning this clonotype: Its matching antigen is unknown.

Study results and limitations: Summed frequency of public TCR beta families distinguished CMV carriers with the relevant HLA.

TCRdb passed the reads through MiXCR, listing each CDR3 protein once. The repertoire holds hundreds of thousands of distinct CDR3 sequences, approximately 8.9% seen once, with around 2.4% in the top ten. Germline V lookup: CDR1 MNHEY, CDR2 SVGAGI. This CDR3 contains 16 residues. V dropped 4 bases and J dropped 2; count of bases not matched to a gene: 8. This chain joins TRBV6-5 and TRBJ2-1, with 7 bases identical to TRBD2. Sequences were obtained from PBMCs. This TCR derives from a human donor in good health (CMV status not recorded). Some clones in this sample may be carry-over from other donors' samples. CDR3 sequence: CASSWDLGLTYNEQFF. CDR3 coding DNA: TGTGCCAGCAGTTGGGATTTGGGACTAACCTACAATGAGCAGTTCTTC.